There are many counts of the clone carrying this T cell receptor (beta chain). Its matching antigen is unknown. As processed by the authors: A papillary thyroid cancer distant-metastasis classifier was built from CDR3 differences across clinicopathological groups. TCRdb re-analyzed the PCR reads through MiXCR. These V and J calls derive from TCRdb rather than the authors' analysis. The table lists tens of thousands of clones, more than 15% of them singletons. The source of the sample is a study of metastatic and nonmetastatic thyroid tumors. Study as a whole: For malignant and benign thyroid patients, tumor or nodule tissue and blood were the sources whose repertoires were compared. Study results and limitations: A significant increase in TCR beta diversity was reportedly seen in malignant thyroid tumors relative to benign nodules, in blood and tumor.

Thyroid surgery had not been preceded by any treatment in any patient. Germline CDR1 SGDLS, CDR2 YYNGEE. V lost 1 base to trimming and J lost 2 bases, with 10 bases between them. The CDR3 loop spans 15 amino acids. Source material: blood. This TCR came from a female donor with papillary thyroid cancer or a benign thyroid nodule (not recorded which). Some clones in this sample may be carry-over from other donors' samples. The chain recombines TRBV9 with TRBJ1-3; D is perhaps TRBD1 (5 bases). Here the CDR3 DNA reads TGTGCCAGCAGCGTACAGGGAGGCCCTGGAAACACCATATATTTT. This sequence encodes CASSVQGGPGNTIYF.